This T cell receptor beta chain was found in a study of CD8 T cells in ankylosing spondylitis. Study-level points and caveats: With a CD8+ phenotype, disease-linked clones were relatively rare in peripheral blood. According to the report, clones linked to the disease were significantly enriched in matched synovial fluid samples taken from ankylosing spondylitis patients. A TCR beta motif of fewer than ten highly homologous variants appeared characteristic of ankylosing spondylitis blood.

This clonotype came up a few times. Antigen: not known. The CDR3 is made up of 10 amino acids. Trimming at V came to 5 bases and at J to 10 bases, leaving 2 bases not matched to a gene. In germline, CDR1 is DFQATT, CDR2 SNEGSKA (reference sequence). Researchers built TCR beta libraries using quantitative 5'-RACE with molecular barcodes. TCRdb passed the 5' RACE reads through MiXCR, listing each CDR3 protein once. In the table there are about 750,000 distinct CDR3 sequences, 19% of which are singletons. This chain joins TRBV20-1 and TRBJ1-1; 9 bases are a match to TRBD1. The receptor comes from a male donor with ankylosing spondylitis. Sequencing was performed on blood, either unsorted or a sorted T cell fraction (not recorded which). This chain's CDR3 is CSAPGQGAFF. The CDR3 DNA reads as TGCAGTGCTCCGGGACAGGGAGCTTTCTTT.